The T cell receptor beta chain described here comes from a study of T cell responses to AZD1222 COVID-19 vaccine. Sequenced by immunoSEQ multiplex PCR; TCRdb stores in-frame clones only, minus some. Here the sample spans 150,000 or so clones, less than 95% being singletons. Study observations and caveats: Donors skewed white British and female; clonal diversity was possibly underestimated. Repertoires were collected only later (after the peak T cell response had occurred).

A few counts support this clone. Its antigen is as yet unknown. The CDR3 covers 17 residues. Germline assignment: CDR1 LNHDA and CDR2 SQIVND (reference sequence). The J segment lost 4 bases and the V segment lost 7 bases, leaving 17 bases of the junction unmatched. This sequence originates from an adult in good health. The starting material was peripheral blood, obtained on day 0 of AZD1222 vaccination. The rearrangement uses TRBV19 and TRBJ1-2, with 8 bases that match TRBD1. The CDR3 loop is CASTSPTGALLGYGYTF. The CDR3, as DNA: TGTGCCAGTACATCCCCGACAGGGGCTCTACTAGGCTATGGCTACACCTTC.